A single sample gave rise to the 30 T cell receptor beta chains below, sequenced in a study of cytomegalovirus exposure and HLA in healthy donors. PCR primers comprised 60 Vbeta and 13 Jbeta primers. Repertoires were generated with immunoSEQ multiplex PCR, while TCRdb's copy carries only in-frame clones and drops some. The sample table includes some 40,000 clones. Sequenced sample: PBMCs. The source is a male donor in good health and CMV-seronegative.

The rearrangement uses TRBV6-5 and TRBJ2-1; 10 bases align to TRBD2. The CDR3 covers 15 residues. Germline loops: CDR1 MNHEY, CDR2 SVGAGI. The trim removed 6 bases at V and 3 bases at J, leaving 5 bases unmatched. CDR3 sequence reads: CASSRLAGDYNEQFF. For the CDR3, the DNA is TGTGCCAGCAGCCGACTAGCGGGTGACTACAATGAGCAGTTCTTC.

The chain links TRBV2 to TRBJ2-1; tentative D call: TRBD2 (6 bases). CDR3 length: 15 amino acids. Germline CDR1 reads SNHLY; CDR2 reads FYNNEI. Trimming left V 7 bases short and J 5 bases short, with 18 bases between. In DNA, the CDR3 is TGTGCCAGCACTGCTAGCCTAGCGAGAGACAATGAGCAGTTCTTC. Translating it yields CASTASLARDNEQFF.

By frequency, this clone registers medium-sized. The gene calls are TRBV4-1 and TRBJ1-2, with D uncertain. This CDR3 spans 14 amino acids. CDR1 is MGHRA and CDR2 is YSYEKL in the germline V gene. V was pared by 0 bases and J by 6 bases, with 11 bases between. In DNA, the CDR3 is TGCGCCAGCAGCCAAGATCACGGAGGCCATGGCTACACCTTC. Encoded protein: CASSQDHGGHGYTF.

The chain carries TRBV5-6 and TRBJ2-3, with a possible D match to TRBD1 (5 bases). The germline CDR1 and CDR2 sequences are SGHDT and YYEEEE. The CDR3 runs 14 residues. Trimming took off 2 bases at V and 1 base at J, with 8 bases between the two ends. The CDR3 loop is CASSLLRGTDTQYF. The CDR3 nucleotides read TGTGCCAGCAGCTTACTCAGGGGCACAGATACGCAGTATTTT.

The chain couples TRBV28 to TRBJ1-2, with D uncertain. The CDR3 sequence is 13 residues long. Germline values: CDR1 MDHEN, CDR2 SYDVKM. The V and J ends lost 4 bases and 2 bases respectively, with 8 bases between them. Here the CDR3 DNA reads TGTGCCAGCAGTTCACAGTTAAACTATGGCTACACCTTC. It yields the protein CASSSQLNYGYTF.

The chain carries TRBV29-1 and TRBJ1-2; 8 bases are shared with TRBD1. Germline loops: CDR1 SQVTM, CDR2 ANQGSEA. After removal of 6 bases from V and 0 bases from J, the junction contained 15 bases not matched to a gene. The CDR3 consists of 17 residues. CDR3 residues: CSVPSWDRPRANYGYTF. The DNA of the CDR3 is TGCAGCGTCCCCAGCTGGGACAGGCCTAGAGCTAACTATGGCTACACCTTC.

The V call is TRBV27, the J call TRBJ1-5; D not resolved. V dropped 2 bases and J dropped 0 bases, with 8 bases sitting between them. Germline V gives CDR1 MNHEY, CDR2 SMNVEV (reference sequence). This CDR3 spans 15 amino acids. The chain's CDR3 is CASSLGQYSNQPQHF. The CDR3 nucleotides are TGTGCCAGCAGTTTAGGGCAATATAGCAATCAGCCCCAGCATTTT.

The chain couples TRBV7-9 to TRBJ1-2; no clear D. Germline lookup yields CDR1 SEHNR and CDR2 FQNEAQ (reference sequence). Trimming removed 0 bases from V and 3 bases from J, with 11 bases in between. The CDR3 length is 15 residues. The chain's CDR3 is CASSLAAADHYGYTF. CDR3 nucleotides: TGTGCCAGCAGCTTAGCTGCGGCCGACCACTATGGCTACACCTTC.

J is TRBJ2-7 and V is TRBV5-5, with 8 bases aligning to TRBD2. V lost 4 bases, J lost 4 bases, and 4 bases stayed unmatched. This CDR3 is built from 13 residues. CDR1 and CDR2 from the germline V gene are SGHKS and YYEKEE (reference sequence). The CDR3 DNA reads as TGTGCCAGCAGCCTCCCGGGGGGGTACGAGCAGTACTTC. It is translated as CASSLPGGYEQYF.

The V call is TRBV19, the J call TRBJ1-2; the match to TRBD1 covers 7 bases. Trimming cost V 4 bases and J 8 bases; bases outside gene matches: 4. This CDR3 contains 12 residues. Germline V lookup: CDR1 LNHDA, CDR2 SQIVND (reference sequence). The CDR3 sequence is CASSKTGLGYTF. In DNA form, the CDR3 reads TGTGCCAGTAGTAAGACAGGGTTAGGCTACACCTTC.

The rearrangement links TRBV15 to TRBJ1-6; D perhaps matches TRBD1 (5 bases). Between the trimmed V and J ends, which lost 0 bases and 8 bases, there was a span of 14 bases. The CDR3 runs 16 residues. Germline loops: CDR1 LNHNV, CDR2 YYDKDF (reference sequence). The CDR3 DNA is TGTGCCACCAGCAGAGATTTTTCAGGGTTTGATTCACCCCTCCACTTT. It encodes CATSRDFSGFDSPLHF.

V usage is TRBV23-1 and J usage is TRBJ1-5, with a weak D call TRBD1 (5 bases). TRBV23-1 is reported as an ORF; its role is uncertain. The CDR3 totals 12 residues. The ends were cut back, 6 bases at V and 3 bases at J, with 6 bases in the middle. The CDR3 nucleotides are TGCGCCAGCAGAGGGGCCAATCAGCCCCAGCATTTT. It codes for CASRGANQPQHF.

The gene calls are TRBV19 and TRBJ1-6; D is ambiguous. This CDR3 region has 16 residues. V was clipped by 6 bases and J by 7 bases, with 19 bases between them. Germline loops: CDR1 LNHDA, CDR2 SQIVND (reference sequence). CDR3 region: CASSWTVDPPNSPLHF. The CDR3 DNA sequence: TGTGCCAGTAGCTGGACTGTTGACCCACCAAATTCACCCCTCCACTTT.

The rearrangement links TRBV2 to TRBJ2-3; 8 nucleotides agree with TRBD1. The CDR3 is 15 amino acids. Trimming took 7 bases from V and 2 from J; bases not matched to a gene: 8. Germline V lookup: CDR1 SNHLY, CDR2 FYNNEI. This chain's CDR3 is CASNPQGAPTDTQYF. As DNA, the CDR3 is TGTGCCAGCAATCCCCAGGGGGCGCCCACAGATACGCAGTATTTT.

V gene TRBV28 combines with J gene TRBJ2-1; 9 bases agree with TRBD1. V was pared by 7 bases and J by 4 bases, with 8 bases of the junction left unmatched. The CDR3 spans 15 residues. Germline V gene lookup returns CDR1 MDHEN and CDR2 SYDVKM. CDR3 amino acids: CASTTDRGFYNEQFF. CDR3 DNA: TGTGCCAGCACTACCGACAGGGGGTTTTACAATGAGCAGTTCTTC.

The rearrangement joins TRBV7-9 to TRBJ1-2; unclear D gene. This CDR3 comprises 17 residues. CDR1 is SEHNR, CDR2 FQNEAQ, per germline (reference sequence). The V end was cut by 1 base, the J end by 5 bases, with 20 bases between. CDR3: CASSLGNTRDGLYGYTF. Written as DNA, the CDR3 is TGTGCCAGCAGCTTAGGAAATACGAGAGATGGGCTGTATGGCTACACCTTC.

V is TRBV7-9 and J is TRBJ2-2; TRBD1 is a possible D gene (5 bases). V lost 3 bases and J lost 2, with 13 bases in between. Germline-derived CDR1 and CDR2 are SEHNR and FQNEAQ (reference sequence). The CDR3 length is 16 residues. The CDR3 DNA reads TGTGCCAGCAGCTTGGGCAGGGCAACAAACACCGGGGAGCTGTTTTTT. Amino acid sequence: CASSLGRATNTGELFF.

The CDR3: CASSRGPAFF. CDR3 bases: TGTGCCAGCAGTCGGGGTCCAGCTTTCTTT. The gene calls are TRBV11-2 and TRBJ1-1, with no clear D. Trimming took off 6 bases at V and 10 bases at J, with 9 bases between the two ends. From germline, CDR1 is SGHAT and CDR2 FQNNGV. The CDR3 has 10 amino acids.

V gene TRBV6-6 combines with J gene TRBJ1-1; 10 nucleotides agree with TRBD1. The CDR3 has 14 amino acids. The V and J ends lost 4 bases and 2 bases, in that order; junction bases with no gene match: 1. Germline CDR1 reads MNHNY; CDR2 reads SVGAGI (reference sequence). The CDR3 DNA reads TGTGCCAGCAGTTGGACAGGGGGTAACACTGAAGCTTTCTTT. Residues: CASSWTGGNTEAFF.

V gene TRBV5-1 combines with J gene TRBJ2-1; D not resolved. The CDR3 runs 15 residues. The germline V gene has CDR1 SGHRS and CDR2 YFSETQ. The V and J ends lost 0 bases and 0 bases respectively, with 7 bases between them. CDR3 DNA sequence: TGCGCCAGCAGCTTGGGTCTGAGCTCCTACAATGAGCAGTTCTTC. Amino acids: CASSLGLSSYNEQFF.

The CDR3 spells CASSFYGGGNTGELFF. The CDR3 DNA follows: TGTGCCAGCAGCTTTTACGGGGGGGGGAACACCGGGGAGCTGTTTTTT. The V call is TRBV7-2, the J call TRBJ2-2, with TRBD2 identical over 8 bases. The CDR3 has 16 residues. Germline-derived CDR1 and CDR2 are SGHTA and FQGNSA. The junction had 4 bases not matched to a gene; V was cut back by 3 bases and J by 1 base.

The chain has TRBV19 and TRBJ1-6, with TRBD1 matching 10 bases. The CDR3 is made up of 18 amino acids. Losses at the gene ends were 6 bases for V and 0 bases for J; bases not matched to a gene: 8. Germline assignment: CDR1 LNHDA and CDR2 SQIVND (reference sequence). The CDR3 coding sequence is TGTGCCAGTAGCCCAGACAGGGGGCGAAACTCCTATAATTCACCCCTCCACTTT. Translation gives CASSPDRGRNSYNSPLHF. Full variable domain (outside the CDR3, taken from reference TRBV19 and TRBJ1-6): DGGITQSPKYLFRKEGQNVTLSCEQNLNHDAMYWYRQDPGQGLRLIYYSQIVNDFQKGDIAEGYSVSREKKESFPLTVTSAQKNPTAFYLCASSPDRGRNSYNSPLHFGNGTRLTVT.

This sequence joins TRBV20-1 and TRBJ2-1; D not resolved. Germline V gene data show CDR1 as DFQATT and CDR2 as SNEGSKA (reference sequence). The CDR3 consists of 10 residues. The V end lost 6 bases, the J end lost 8 bases, and 8 bases lay between the germline ends. This chain's CDR3 is CSAIIDEQFF. In DNA form, the CDR3 reads TGCAGTGCCATCATAGATGAGCAGTTCTTC.

V usage is TRBV7-2 and J usage is TRBJ1-1; maybe TRBD1 (6 bases). The CDR3 is 18 amino acids. The germline V gene has CDR1 SGHTA and CDR2 FQGNSA. V was shortened by 5 bases and J by 1 base, with 23 bases between the two germline ends. This CDR3 reads CASSRTPDSLFSNTEAFF. The CDR3 DNA reads TGTGCCAGCAGCCGAACCCCGGACAGTCTATTTTCGAACACTGAAGCTTTCTTT.

This chain links TRBV7-9 with TRBJ2-3; D remains unclear. V lost 4 bases and J 2 bases, leaving 4 bases between the germline ends. Germline CDR1 SEHNR, CDR2 FQNEAQ (reference sequence). CDR3 length: 12 amino acids. CDR3 amino acids: CASSSNTDTQYF. The DNA of the CDR3 is TGTGCCAGCAGCTCCAACACAGATACGCAGTATTTT.

The chain joins TRBV7-9 to TRBJ2-2, with D perhaps TRBD2 (6 bases). Germline V gives CDR1 SEHNR, CDR2 FQNEAQ (reference sequence). Deletions cut 7 bases from V and 1 base from J, with 19 bases between. This CDR3 contains 17 residues. CDR3 DNA: TGTGCCAGCACCCTAAGGATAACGGGGGTGAACACCGGGGAGCTGTTTTTT. Protein: CASTLRITGVNTGELFF.

The gene calls are TRBV6-5 and TRBJ2-2, with 7 bases identical to TRBD1. Per germline, CDR1 MNHEY and CDR2 SVGAGI. V was clipped by 6 bases and J by 3 bases; unmatched bases: 4. CDR3 length equals 14 residues. The CDR3 bases are TGTGCCAGCAGCCTCGACAGGGACACCGGGGAGCTGTTTTTT. Translating gives CASSLDRDTGELFF.

This rearrangement joins TRBV11-1 to TRBJ2-2; tentatively, D is TRBD2 (5 bases). The CDR3 spans 17 residues. CDR1 is SGHAT and CDR2 is FQDESV in the germline V gene (reference sequence). V was shortened by 5 bases and J by 5 bases, with 21 bases between the two germline ends. The CDR3 protein is CASSRGKEGPGTGELFF. CDR3 bases: TGTGCCAGCAGCCGCGGTAAAGAGGGTCCGGGGACCGGGGAGCTGTTTTTT.

V and J are TRBV5-1 and TRBJ2-5; 12 nucleotides line up with TRBD2. The trim removed 4 bases at V and 2 bases at J, leaving 6 bases unmatched. The CDR3 contains 16 residues. Germline CDR1 is SGHRS and CDR2 is YFSETQ. The CDR3 coding sequence is TGCGCCAGCAGCCCGACTAGCGGGGGATATCAAGAGACCCAGTACTTC. Translation: CASSPTSGGYQETQYF.

The chain combines TRBV25-1 with TRBJ1-2; tentative D call: TRBD1 (6 bases). V was pared by 4 bases and J by 7 bases, with 19 bases between. CDR1 and CDR2 from the germline V gene are MGHDK and SYGVNS. The CDR3 loop spans 15 amino acids. In nucleotides, the CDR3 is TGTGCCAGCAGTGTTACCGGGACAACGTTCGGTGGCTACACCTTC. Translation: CASSVTGTTFGGYTF.